This TCR beta chain was documented in a study of shared clonotypes between healthy human individuals. Study context: Per-donor plates numbered three CD4 naive, three CD4 memory, two CD8 naive and one CD8 memory.

Study findings and constraints: Clonotype sharing across a handful of donors was observed for roughly 5% of naive CD4 clonotypes. Generally, estimated richness proved larger in naive subsets than it did in memory subsets.

Researchers divided each subset's genomic DNA evenly across several immunoSEQ plates. Clones were sequenced by immunoSEQ multiplex PCR, and TCRdb holds only the in-frame ones, with some missing. The data show 550,000 to 850,000 clones, roughly 70% seen once. Remarks on this clone: Its antigen is unknown.

This clonotype was sampled from a woman in her twenties or thirties in good health. The sample was memory CD4+ T cells sorted from blood. Subset indicated: CD45RA-negative fraction.

The CDR3 sequence: CASSISGDLNGYTF. The CDR3 DNA reads as TGTGCCAGTAGCATATCCGGGGACTTAAATGGCTACACCTTC. The chain carries TRBV19 and TRBJ1-2; the D gene is possibly TRBD1 (5 bases). The V gene's germline CDR1 is LNHDA and CDR2 SQIVND (reference sequence). The germline V and J ends were trimmed by 6 bases and 6 bases, with 17 bases remaining between them. The CDR3 length is 14 residues.